A single sample gave rise to the 6 T cell receptor beta chains below, sequenced in a study of cytomegalovirus exposure and HLA in healthy donors. Researchers ran the PCR with 60 Vbeta and 13 Jbeta primers. Sequencing used immunoSEQ multiplex PCR; TCRdb keeps in-frame clones, though not all of them. The sample includes 100,000 to 150,000 clones, approximately 80% of them seen just once. Sequences were obtained from PBMCs. The receptor source for this set is a man aged 50-60 years in good health and CMV-seropositive.

This sequence joins TRBV11-3 and TRBJ1-1; the D is unclear. The CDR3 totals 13 residues. V lost 5 bases and J 4 bases, leaving 11 bases between the germline ends. Germline CDR1 is SGHNT and CDR2 is YENEEA. This CDR3 reads CASSRREGTEAFF. CDR3 bases: TGTGCCAGCAGCCGTAGAGAGGGCACTGAAGCTTTCTTT. Combining the CDR3 with reference TRBV11-3 and TRBJ1-1 gives the whole variable domain EAGVVQSPRYKIIEKKQPVAFWCNPISGHNTLYWYLQNLGQGPELLIRYENEEAVDDSQLPKDRFSAERLKGVDSTLKIQPAELGDSAVYLCASSRREGTEAFFGQGTRLTVV.

The rearrangement joins TRBV30 to TRBJ1-5; 7 bases align to TRBD1. With 3 bases clipped from V and 7 bases from J, the junction kept 12 bases outside the gene matches. The germline CDR1 and CDR2 sequences are GTSNPN and SVGIG (reference sequence). The CDR3 is made up of 15 amino acids. For the CDR3, the DNA is TGTGCCTGGAGGGCTGCTGACAGGGATTTACAGCCCCAGCATTTT. It is translated as CAWRAADRDLQPQHF.

J is TRBJ2-2 and V is TRBV4-1, with D maybe TRBD2 (5 bases). V was clipped by 0 bases and J by 6 bases, with 11 bases between them. Germline lookup yields CDR1 MGHRA and CDR2 YSYEKL. This CDR3 is 15 amino acids long. The chain's CDR3 is CASSQDGLAPGELFF. In nucleotides, the CDR3 is TGCGCCAGCAGCCAAGATGGTCTAGCACCCGGGGAGCTGTTTTTT.

The V and J genes are TRBV28 and TRBJ1-5, with 7 positions matching TRBD1. The V gene end was trimmed by 3 bases and the J gene end by 3 bases; junction bases not matched to a gene: 8. The germline V gene encodes CDR1 MDHEN and CDR2 SYDVKM. The length of the CDR3 is 16 residues. The DNA of the CDR3 is TGTGCCAGCAGTTTGCGGGCGACAGGGAACAATCAGCCCCAGCATTTT. This translates into CASSLRATGNNQPQHF.

V and J are TRBV28 and TRBJ1-1; no definite D call. V was trimmed by 8 bases and J by 1 base, leaving 5 bases between them. The germline V gene encodes CDR1 MDHEN and CDR2 SYDVKM. This CDR3 spans 11 amino acids. CDR3: CASVGNTEAFF. CDR3 DNA sequence: TGTGCCAGCGTCGGGAACACTGAAGCTTTCTTT.

A single count supports this clone. The chain combines TRBV4-1 with TRBJ1-4, with D unclear. Germline CDR1 reads MGHRA; CDR2 reads YSYEKL. The CDR3 covers 13 residues. V gave up 2 bases and J gave up 7 bases, with 8 bases separating them. The CDR3 here is CASSQIPGEKLFF. DNA for the CDR3: TGCGCCAGCAGCCAAATCCCGGGTGAAAAACTGTTTTTT.